This record concerns one T cell receptor (beta chain) sequence. Antigen specificity is unknown. CDR1 is SGHAT and CDR2 is FQNNGV in the germline V gene. V lost 6 bases to trimming and J lost 4 bases, with 16 bases between them. CDR3 length equals 14 residues. Sequenced by immunoSEQ multiplex PCR; TCRdb stores in-frame clones only, minus some. The sample includes 160,000 or so clones, roughly four fifths of them seen just once. These data are taken from a study of cytotoxic CD8 clonotypes in ibrutinib-treated CLL. Study in general: Enrolment comprised around 11 relapsed/refractory and around 15 treatment-naive patients; fewer than 18 were IGHV unmutated.

Study-wide results and limits: Age-matched healthy donor levels were exceeded by baseline clonality, which tracked circulating CD8+ T-cell counts. Public clonotypes were uncommon and contracted or stayed stable on treatment.

The source is a human donor with chronic lymphocytic leukemia. Sequenced here: PBMCs, sampled after 24 months of ibrutinib treatment. The chain has TRBV11-2 and TRBJ2-7; D may be TRBD1 (6 bases). The CDR3 loop is CASRSSGHGYEQYF. CDR3 nucleotides: TGTGCCAGCAGGTCGTCGGGACACGGGTACGAGCAGTACTTC.